The 19 T cell receptor beta chains presented below share a single source sample, sequenced in a study of tumor-infiltrating lymphocytes in primary liver carcinoma. The study co-extracted DNA and RNA from approximately 20-30 mg of unsorted bulk tissue. Making TCR beta cDNA involved 400 to 600 ng total RNA and a constant-region primer. Nested multiplex PCR, run for three rounds with slightly modified ARM-PCR, yielded TCR beta libraries. TRBV1-TRBV30 forward primers and a C-beta reverse primer were used in the first two PCR rounds, which each ran for approximately 10 cycles. TCRdb reprocessed the multiplex PCR reads with MiXCR, giving one entry per CDR3 protein. The table has roughly 100,000 distinct CDR3 sequences, roughly 80% seen once. Sequenced input: liver tumor tissue from sampling region 3. Noted subset: tumor region T3, left-lateral pole. The source of these receptors is a man aged 35 to 55 with primary liver carcinoma and hepatitis B virus infection.

For this clonotype: The CDR3 does not close with the conserved phenylalanine or tryptophan, likely indicating a read error. This chain uses TRBV6-5 with TRBJ2-3; 8 bases map to TRBD2. Germline lookup yields CDR1 MNHEY and CDR2 SVGAGI. Trimming removed 7 bases from V and 3 bases from J; junction bases left unmatched: 9. The CDR3 length is 15 residues. CDR3: CASNPRLARTDTQYV. CDR3 DNA: TGTGCCAGCAACCCAAGACTAGCGCGAACAGATACGCAGTATGTT.

Details on this clonotype: The conserved closing phenylalanine or tryptophan is absent in this CDR3, likely reflecting a read error. The V gene is TRBV11-1, the J gene TRBJ1-1, with a weak D call TRBD1 (6 bases). The CDR3 extends over 15 amino acids. Germline V lookup: CDR1 SGHAT, CDR2 FQDESV (reference sequence). The CDR3 DNA sequence: TGTGCCAACAGCTTATATCCAGGGGCAAACAGTGAAGCTTTCCTT. Translated, it gives CANSLYPGANSEAFL.

The chain couples TRBV25-1 to TRBJ2-3; D is perhaps TRBD2 (6 bases). Germline loops: CDR1 MGHDK, CDR2 SYGVNS. Trimming shortened V by 6 bases and J by 10 bases, and 14 bases separated the two germline ends. This CDR3 comprises 12 residues. CDR3 nucleotides: TGTGCCAGCAGCGCCGGGACTTATCCGCAGTATTTT. Translated: CASSAGTYPQYF.

Only one count was recorded for this clonotype. Since no conserved phenylalanine or tryptophan closes the CDR3, a read error is the likely cause. No DNA is shown, since the ends of the CDR3 on it are uncertain; the CDR3 is the one TCRdb lists. The V and J genes are TRBV10-3 and TRBJ2-1; the DNA was not compared with TRBD1, the D call given in the table. The germline CDR1 and CDR2 sequences are ENHRY and SYGVKD. The CDR3 contains 12 residues when both ends are counted. The chain's CDR3 is CATGQGIGGQLL.

To note about this clonotype: A junction end diverges from the germline sequence, so it may reflect a read error. This chain connects TRBV4-3 to TRBJ2-1; D not certain. CDR1 LGHNA and CDR2 YSLEER come from the germline V gene. This CDR3 spans 16 amino acids. The CDR3 DNA follows: TGCACCAGAAGCCAATTCCCCCCTCCTGCGGACAATGAGCAGTTCTTC. Translating it yields CTRSQFPPPADNEQFF.

Worth noting for this clonotype: Relative to the germline gene, one junction end is altered; a read error may explain this. The chain carries TRBV7-9 and TRBJ2-2; D is tentatively TRBD1 or TRBD2 (5 bases each). The CDR3 has 16 amino acids. In germline, CDR1 is SEHNR, CDR2 FQNEAQ (reference sequence). The CDR3 loop is CVSSLVLQGWTGELSF. The CDR3 coding sequence is TGTGTCAGCAGCTTAGTTCTTCAGGGTTGGACCGGGGAGCTGTCTTTT. Filled out from reference TRBV7-9 and TRBJ2-2, the complete variable domain reads DTGVSQNPRHKITKRGQNVTFRCDPISEHNRLYWYRQTLGQGPEFLTYFQNEAQLEKSRLLSDRFSAERPKGSFSTLEIQRTEQGDSAMYLCVSSLVLQGWTGELSFGEGSRLTVL.

Points on this clonotype: Being one base from a much bigger clone, this may be a read error. The rearrangement links TRBV28 to TRBJ1-1; D gene unclear. The V gene's germline CDR1 is MDHEN and CDR2 SYDVKM. The CDR3 sequence is 14 residues long. CDR3: CANSFARLNTEAFF. The CDR3 nucleotides read TGTGCCAACAGTTTTGCCAGGTTGAACACTGAAGCTTTCTTT.

This clonotype was seen ten or more times. The rearrangement joins TRBV6-5 to TRBJ2-7; 7 positions agree with TRBD2. The ends lost 7 bases at V and 6 bases at J; junction bases unmatched: 9. This CDR3 has 13 amino acids. Germline V CDR1 and CDR2: MNHEY, SVGAGI. The CDR3 spells CASIGLVGGEQYF. CDR3 nucleotides: TGTGCCAGCATCGGACTAGTTGGGGGCGAGCAGTACTTC.

A word on this clonotype: Mismatch with germline at one junction end may stem from a read error. DNA for the CDR3: TGTGACAGCAGTCAAGATCGTGCGCGGGGGGCAACTAATGAAGAACTGTTTTTT. Its translation: CDSSQDRARGATNEELFF. The J gene is TRBJ1-4, the V gene TRBV4-2, with a possible D match to TRBD1 (6 bases). The germline CDR1 and CDR2 sequences are LGHNA and YNFKEQ. The CDR3 loop spans 18 amino acids.

As for this clonotype: A single base separates this from a much larger clone, so it may be a read error. The chain has TRBV4-1 and TRBJ2-3; the match to TRBD2 covers 8 bases. Germline V gene sequence: CDR1 MGHRA, CDR2 YSYEKL. The CDR3 extends over 14 amino acids. The CDR3 spells CVSSQDIGRGTQYF. For the CDR3, the DNA is TGCGTCAGCAGCCAAGATATCGGGAGGGGGACGCAGTATTTT.

Concerning this clonotype itself: A read error may account for a junction end that differs from germline. J is TRBJ1-5 and V is TRBV4-1; perhaps TRBD1 as D (5 bases). The CDR3 consists of 15 residues. Per germline, CDR1 MGHRA and CDR2 YSYEKL. Here the CDR3 DNA reads TGCGCCAACAGTCCCATAGAGGGGAGCAATCAGCCCCAGTATTTC. Residues: CANSPIEGSNQPQYF.

Regarding this clonotype: One end of the junction does not line up with germline, which may come from a read error. The rearrangement joins TRBV4-2 to TRBJ1-2; tentatively, D is TRBD1 (6 bases). The CDR3 length is 18 residues. The germline gives CDR1 LGHNA, CDR2 YNFKEQ. The CDR3 spells CAGSRSSRGGGVSYGYTF. CDR3 DNA sequence: TGTGCCGGCAGCCGATCGTCAAGGGGGGGGGGCGTGTCCTATGGCTACACCTTC.

The chain links TRBV10-2 to TRBJ1-2; D gene unclear. The CDR3 covers 16 residues. Trimming took 3 bases from V and 13 from J, leaving 27 bases between them. CDR1 WSHSY and CDR2 SAAADI come from the germline V gene. CDR3 DNA: TGCGCCAGCAGTGAATTAGGCAGCCTGAGTAACTATGGGTGCACCTTC. This encodes CASSELGSLSNYGCTF.

Worth noting for this clonotype: A read error is likely, as this CDR3 ends without the conserved phenylalanine or tryptophan. V and J are TRBV5-5 and TRBJ2-7; 8 bases line up with TRBD1. This CDR3 has 14 amino acids. After removal of 6 bases from V and 0 bases from J, the junction contained 5 bases not matched to a gene. The germline V gene has CDR1 SGHKS and CDR2 YYEKEE (reference sequence). The DNA of the CDR3 is TGTGCCAGCATACCGGGACAGGCCTCCTACGAGCAGTACTGC. Its translation: CASIPGQASYEQYC.

This chain connects TRBV29-1 to TRBJ1-2; D not certain. Between the trimmed V and J ends, which lost 2 bases and 11 bases, there was a span of 18 bases. The CDR3 extends over 13 amino acids. Germline CDR1 is SQVTM and CDR2 is ANQGSEA. The DNA for the CDR3 is TGCAGCGTTGAATTAGCCGGGTTCTGTGGTTACACCTTC. Its protein product is CSVELAGFCGYTF.

As to this clonotype: The germline gene is not matched at one end of the junction; a read error may be the cause. The rearrangement uses TRBV6-2 or TRBV6-3 and TRBJ2-1; D is ambiguous. CDR3 length: 15 residues. Germline assignment: CDR1 MNHEY and CDR2 SVGEGT. The CDR3 DNA sequence: TGTACCAGCAGTTACCCGGAGAGCTCCTACAATGAGCAGTTCTTC. The encoded protein is CTSSYPESSYNEQFF.

As regards this clonotype: The germline gene is not matched at one end of the junction; a read error may be the cause. CDR3 sequence: CACSLTGSEEYEQYF. In DNA form, the CDR3 reads TGTGCCTGCAGCTTAACGGGATCGGAAGAATACGAGCAGTATTTC. The rearrangement joins TRBV11-1 to TRBJ2-7; D perhaps matches TRBD2 (5 bases). CDR3 length: 15 amino acids. Germline CDR1 reads SGHAT; CDR2 reads FQDESV (reference sequence).

On this clonotype itself: The junction and the germline gene differ at one end; a read error may be behind it. The chain combines TRBV4-1 with TRBJ2-2, with D perhaps matching TRBD2 (6 bases). Germline CDR1 reads MGHRA; CDR2 reads YSYEKL. The CDR3 length is 16 residues. CDR3 sequence (DNA): TGCGCCAGCAGCCAAGATGGGGGGAAATGGGACGGGGAGCCGTTTTTT. Translated: CASSQDGGKWDGEPFF.

A remark on this clonotype: A much larger clone lies one base from this, so it may be a read error. This chain connects TRBV7-9 to TRBJ2-7; 9 bases line up with TRBD2. CDR3 length equals 14 residues. Germline-derived CDR1 and CDR2 are SEHNR and FQNEAQ (reference sequence). The CDR3 DNA reads TGTGTCAGCAGGCTGGGACTAGCTCTCTACGAGCAGTACTTC. As protein: CVSRLGLALYEQYF.